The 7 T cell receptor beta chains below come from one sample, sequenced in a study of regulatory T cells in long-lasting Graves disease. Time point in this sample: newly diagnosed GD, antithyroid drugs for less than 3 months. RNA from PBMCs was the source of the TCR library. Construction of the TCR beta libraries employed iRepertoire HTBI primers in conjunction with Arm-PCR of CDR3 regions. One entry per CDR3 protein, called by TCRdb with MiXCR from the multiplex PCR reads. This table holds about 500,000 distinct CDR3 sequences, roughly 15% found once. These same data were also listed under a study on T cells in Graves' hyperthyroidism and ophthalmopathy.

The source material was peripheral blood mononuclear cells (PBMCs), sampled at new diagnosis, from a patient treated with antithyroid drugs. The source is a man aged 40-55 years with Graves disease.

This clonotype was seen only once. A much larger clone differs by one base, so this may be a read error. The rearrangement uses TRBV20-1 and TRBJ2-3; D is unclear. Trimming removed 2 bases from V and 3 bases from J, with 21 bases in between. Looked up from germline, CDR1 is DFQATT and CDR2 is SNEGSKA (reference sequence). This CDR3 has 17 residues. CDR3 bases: TGCAGTGCTAGACTCCATCAAACAAGGGTCAGGACAGATACGCAGTATTTT. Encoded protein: CSARLHQTRVRTDTQYF.

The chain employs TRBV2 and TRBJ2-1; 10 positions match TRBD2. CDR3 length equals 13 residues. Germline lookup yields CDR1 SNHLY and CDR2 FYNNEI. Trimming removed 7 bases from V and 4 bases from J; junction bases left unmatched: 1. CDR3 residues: CASNSGRYNEQFF. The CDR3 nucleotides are TGTGCCAGCAATAGCGGGAGGTACAATGAGCAGTTCTTC. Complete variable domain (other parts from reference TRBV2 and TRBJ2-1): EPEVTQTPSHQVTQMGQEVILRCVPISNHLYFYWYRQILGQKVEFLVSFYNNEISEKSEIFDDQFSVERPDGSNFTLKIRSTKLEDSAMYFCASNSGRYNEQFFGPGTRLTVL.

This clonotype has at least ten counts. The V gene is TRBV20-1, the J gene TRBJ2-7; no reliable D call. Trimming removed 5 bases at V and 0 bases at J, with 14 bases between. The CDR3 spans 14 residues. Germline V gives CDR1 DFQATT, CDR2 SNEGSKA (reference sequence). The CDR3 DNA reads TGCAGTGCTGCCACACGGCTCAGCTCCTACGAGCAGTACTTC. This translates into CSAATRLSSYEQYF.

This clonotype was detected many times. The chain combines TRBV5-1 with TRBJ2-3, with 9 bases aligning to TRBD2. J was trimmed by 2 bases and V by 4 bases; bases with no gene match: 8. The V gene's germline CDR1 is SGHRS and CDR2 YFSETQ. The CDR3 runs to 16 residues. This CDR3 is CASSILSSGTTDTQYF. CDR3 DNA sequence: TGCGCCAGCAGCATACTATCTAGCGGGACCACAGATACGCAGTATTTT.

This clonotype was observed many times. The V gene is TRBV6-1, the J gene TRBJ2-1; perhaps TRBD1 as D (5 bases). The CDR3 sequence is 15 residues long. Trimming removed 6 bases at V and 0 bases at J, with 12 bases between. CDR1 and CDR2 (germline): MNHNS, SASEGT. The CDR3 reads CASRPTVTSYNEQFF. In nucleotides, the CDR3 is TGTGCCAGCAGACCGACAGTTACCTCCTACAATGAGCAGTTCTTC.

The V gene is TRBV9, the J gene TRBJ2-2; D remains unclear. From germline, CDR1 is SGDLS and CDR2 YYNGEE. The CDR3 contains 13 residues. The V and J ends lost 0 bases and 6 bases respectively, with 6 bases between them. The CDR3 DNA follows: TGTGCCAGCAGCGTAGTAAGCGCCGGGGAGCTGTTTTTT. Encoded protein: CASSVVSAGELFF. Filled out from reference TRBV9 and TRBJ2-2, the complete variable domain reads DSGVTQTPKHLITATGQRVTLRCSPRSGDLSVYWYQQSLDQGLQFLIQYYNGEERAKGNILERFSAQQFPDLHSELNLSSLELGDSALYFCASSVVSAGELFFGEGSRLTVL.

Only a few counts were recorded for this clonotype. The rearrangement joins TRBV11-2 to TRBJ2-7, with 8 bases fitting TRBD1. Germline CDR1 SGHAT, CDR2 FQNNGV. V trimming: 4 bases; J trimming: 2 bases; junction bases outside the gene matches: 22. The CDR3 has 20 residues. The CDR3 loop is CASSSLLWTGILARTYEQYF. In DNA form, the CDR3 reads TGTGCCAGCAGCTCACTTCTTTGGACAGGGATCCTAGCGCGAACCTACGAGCAGTACTTC.